This T cell receptor (beta chain) derives from a study of T cell changes during pregnancy in multiple sclerosis. The length of the CDR3 is 11 residues. The germline V and J ends were trimmed by 5 bases and 8 bases, with 9 bases remaining between them. Per germline, CDR1 MNHEY and CDR2 SVGAGI. Produced via immunoSEQ multiplex PCR; TCRdb's table is partial and in-frame only. Of about 70,000 clones listed, 94% are singletons. J is TRBJ1-1 and V is TRBV6-5; D is unresolved. The sequences come from peripheral blood, collected in the third trimester of pregnancy. This sequence was found in a female donor with multiple sclerosis, enrolled in a pregnancy study. The CDR3 loop is CASSHGLEAFF. The CDR3 bases are TGTGCCAGCAGTCATGGACTGGAAGCTTTCTTT.